Here is one T cell receptor (beta chain) with its context. Genes and germline come from the mouse. Read sequence stops 4 residues before the CDR3 end, and the germline J gene provides the missing end. This CDR3 is also generated by other DNA sequences in the sample. Once RNA had been extracted, it was reverse transcribed into cDNA to act as the sequencing template. Repertoires were generated with immunoSEQ multiplex PCR, while TCRdb's copy carries only in-frame clones and drops some. The data show 200,000 to 300,000 clones, with none appearing a single time. Cells from pooled cutaneous lymph nodes were sorted by CD4, CD8alpha, NKG2D, NKG2ACE and other markers. These data are taken from a study of CD8+ T cells in alopecia areata. The length of the CDR3 is 13 residues. V shed 0 bases and J shed 4 bases, with 7 bases lying between them. Germline V gene lookup returns CDR1 NSHNY and CDR2 SYGAGN.

This sequence was found in a C3H/HeJ mouse with alopecia areata. The strain's MHC: H2-k. The chain carries TRBV13-1 and TRBJ1-2, with D perhaps TRBD1 (5 bases). Sequenced material: CD4+ T cells sorted from a lymph node. Here the CDR3 reads CASSDVGGSDYTF. The DNA read from the CDR3 is TGTGCCAGCAGTGATGTTGGGGGCTCC.